The 14 T cell receptor beta chains reported below all come from one sample, sequenced in a study. In TCRdb, the RT-PCR reads were re-called with MiXCR into one record per CDR3 protein. The sample contains 550,000 to 750,000 distinct CDR3 sequences, approximately 15% of which appear only once. The sequenced material came from memory CD4+ T cells from blood. The receptors originated from a female donor in good health, serving as a healthy control.

This clonotype was counted at least ten times. The chain combines TRBV4-3 with TRBJ1-4, with 8 positions matching TRBD1. V lost 0 bases and J lost 4; bases outside the gene matches: 10. This CDR3 comprises 18 residues. The V gene's germline CDR1 is LGHNA and CDR2 YSLEER. CDR3 coding DNA: TGCGCCAGCAGCCAAGATCTTAGGCAGGGGGCCGGTAATGAAAAACTGTTTTTT. It encodes CASSQDLRQGAGNEKLFF.

The table lists this clonotype with a few counts. The chain recombines TRBV14 with TRBJ2-7, with D hard to call. The CDR3 sequence is 14 residues long. The V gene lost 4 bases and the J gene lost 0 bases, with 10 bases spanning the gap. Germline assignment: CDR1 SGHDN and CDR2 FVKESK. The CDR3 loop reads CASSPDWTSYEQYF. The DNA for the CDR3 is TGTGCCAGCAGCCCTGATTGGACCTCCTACGAGCAGTACTTC.

The chain combines TRBV9 with TRBJ1-4; 8 bases are a match to TRBD1. V was clipped by 9 bases and J by 0 bases; unmatched bases: 10. From germline, CDR1 is SGDLS and CDR2 YYNGEE. CDR3 length equals 16 residues. The CDR3 nucleotides read TGTGCCACCGGAAAAACGGACAGGGCAACTAATGAAAAACTGTTTTTT. Its protein is CATGKTDRATNEKLFF.

This clonotype was observed at least ten times. The chain combines TRBV5-1 with TRBJ2-7, with unresolved D. The V end was cut by 3 bases, the J end by 0 bases, with 7 bases between. The CDR3 has 13 residues. Germline CDR1 SGHRS, CDR2 YFSETQ. The CDR3 spells CASSSPPSYEQYF. The CDR3 region has the DNA TGCGCCAGCAGCTCGCCCCCCTCCTACGAGCAGTACTTC.

The chain is built from TRBV7-2 and TRBJ2-5, with TRBD2 matching over 11 bases. The CDR3 spans 16 residues. The germline V gene encodes CDR1 SGHTA and CDR2 FQGNSA. Unmatched junction bases numbered 4, after V lost 3 bases and J lost 1 base. CDR3 in DNA: TGTGCCAGCAGCTTTAGCGGGGGGGCTGGCCAAGAGACCCAGTACTTC. Its protein product is CASSFSGGAGQETQYF.

The chain joins TRBV6-5 to TRBJ2-2, with no clear D. V was clipped by 0 bases and J by 5 bases, with 19 bases between them. From germline, CDR1 is MNHEY and CDR2 SVGAGI. This CDR3 comprises 18 residues. CDR3 DNA: TGTGCCAGCAGTTACTCGGTCCTCCCTGGAGATGGAACCGGGGAGCTGTTTTTT. This translates into CASSYSVLPGDGTGELFF.

CDR3 bases: TGTGCCAGCAGCATCTCACAGAACTATGGCTACACCTTC. Protein sequence: CASSISQNYGYTF. The chain is built from TRBV7-2 and TRBJ1-2; D remains ambiguous. Germline CDR1 and CDR2: SGHTA and FQGNSA. The CDR3 sequence is 13 residues long. V lost 5 bases to trimming and J lost 2 bases, with 9 bases between them.

This clonotype has more than one count but fewer than ten. The rearrangement links TRBV6-1 to TRBJ1-1, with D tentatively TRBD1 (5 bases). Trimming pared 6 bases from V and 5 bases from J, leaving 13 bases between. The CDR3 has 13 amino acids. Per the germline V gene, CDR1 is MNHNS and CDR2 is SASEGT. The CDR3 region has the DNA TGTGCCAGCAGACCCAGGGTGCGGACTGAAGCTTTCTTT. Translating gives CASRPRVRTEAFF.

This clonotype was observed many times. Germline is not matched at one junction end, which may reflect a read error. V usage is TRBV7-7 and J usage is TRBJ2-7, with D possibly matching TRBD2 (6 bases). The CDR3 consists of 15 residues. The germline V gene has CDR1 SSHAT and CDR2 FNYEAQ (reference sequence). This chain's CDR3 is CASSLAAGESYEQYF. For the CDR3, the DNA is TGTGCTAGCAGCTTAGCGGCCGGGGAGAGCTACGAGCAGTACTTC.

As DNA, the CDR3 is TGTGCCAGCAGCTTAGTTTGGCTAGACGCCTACGAGCAGTACTTC. It is translated as CASSLVWLDAYEQYF. The chain uses TRBV7-2 and TRBJ2-7; D gene unclear. The CDR3 runs 15 residues. V lost 1 base, J lost 2 bases, and 12 bases lay in between. Germline V gives CDR1 SGHTA, CDR2 FQGNSA. The full variable domain, with the rest looked up from reference TRBV7-2 and TRBJ2-7, is GAGVSQSPSNKVTEKGKDVELRCDPISGHTALYWYRQSLGQGLEFLIYFQGNSAPDKSGLPSDRFSAERTGGSVSTLTIQRTQQEDSAVYLCASSLVWLDAYEQYFGPGTRLTVT.

This clonotype has at least ten counts. This chain connects TRBV5-6 to TRBJ2-1, with 9 bases identical to TRBD2. Germline trimming cut 2 bases from V and 0 bases from J; bases unmatched to any gene: 3. In germline, CDR1 is SGHDT, CDR2 YYEEEE. This CDR3 spans 16 amino acids. The CDR3: CASSLAGGNSYNEQFF. The CDR3 DNA reads as TGTGCCAGCAGCTTAGCGGGAGGAAACTCCTACAATGAGCAGTTCTTC.

This clonotype was seen many times. The chain links TRBV24-1 to TRBJ2-1, with D uncertain. The ends were cut back, 4 bases at V and 6 bases at J, with 12 bases in the middle. The CDR3 is 14 amino acids. The germline V gene has CDR1 KGHDR and CDR2 SFDVKD. This CDR3 reads CATSEPDRPNEQFF. The CDR3 bases are TGTGCCACCAGTGAGCCCGATCGGCCCAATGAGCAGTTCTTC.

In its sample, this clonotype was seen a few times. V usage is TRBV28 and J usage is TRBJ2-5; TRBD1 agrees at 8 bases. The CDR3 has 15 amino acids. Trimming took 5 bases from V and 5 from J; bases not matched to a gene: 10. The germline CDR1 and CDR2 sequences are MDHEN and SYDVKM. CDR3 nucleotide sequence: TGTGCCAGCAGTCCGACAACCACAGGGGGTGAGACCCAGTACTTC. This sequence encodes CASSPTTTGGETQYF.

This clonotype was seen many times. The chain is built from TRBV5-1 and TRBJ1-1; D is perhaps TRBD1 (5 bases). V was pared by 4 bases and J by 2 bases, with 12 bases between. CDR3 length equals 14 residues. Germline V gene lookup returns CDR1 SGHRS and CDR2 YFSETQ. Here the CDR3 reads CASSRGDGNTEAFF. As DNA, the CDR3 is TGCGCCAGCAGCCGAGGGGACGGAAACACTGAAGCTTTCTTT.